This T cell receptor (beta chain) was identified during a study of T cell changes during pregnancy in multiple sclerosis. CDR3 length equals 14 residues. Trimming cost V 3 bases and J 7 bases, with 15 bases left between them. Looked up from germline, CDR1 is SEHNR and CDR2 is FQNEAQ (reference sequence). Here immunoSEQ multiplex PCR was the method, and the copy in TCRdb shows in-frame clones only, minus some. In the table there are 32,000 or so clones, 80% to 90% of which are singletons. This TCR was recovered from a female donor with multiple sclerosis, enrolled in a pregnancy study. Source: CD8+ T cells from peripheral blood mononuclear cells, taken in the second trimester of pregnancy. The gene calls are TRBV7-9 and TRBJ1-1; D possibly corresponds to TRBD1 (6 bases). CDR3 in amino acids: CASSFTDSYREAFF. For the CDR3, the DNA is TGTGCCAGCAGCTTTACGGACAGTTATCGTGAAGCTTTCTTT.